The 18 T cell receptor beta chains listed next were all sequenced from one sample in a study of T cell changes during pregnancy in multiple sclerosis. Data came from immunoSEQ multiplex PCR; TCRdb stores just in-frame clones and leaves some out. In the table there are fewer than 90,000 clones, over 80% of which are singletons. Sequenced material: peripheral blood, taken in the first trimester of pregnancy. The receptors come from a female donor with multiple sclerosis, enrolled in a pregnancy study.

The V and J genes are TRBV7-6 and TRBJ2-5; 9 bases match TRBD1. J was trimmed by 4 bases and V by 6 bases; bases with no gene match: 9. Per the germline V gene, CDR1 is SGHVS and CDR2 is FNYEAQ. The CDR3 length is 15 residues. The DNA of the CDR3 is TGTGCCAGCAGTTTTCAACAGGGGGCAGGAGAGACCCAGTACTTC. Encoded protein: CASSFQQGAGETQYF.

The CDR3 is CASSISYLVYEQYF. The DNA of the CDR3 is TGTGCCAGCAGCATATCCTATCTAGTCTACGAGCAGTACTTC. The chain has TRBV7-2 and TRBJ2-7; D remains ambiguous. The V gene's germline CDR1 is SGHTA and CDR2 FQGNSA. This CDR3 is built from 14 residues. The germline V and J ends were trimmed by 5 bases and 3 bases, with 14 bases remaining between them.

The chain employs TRBV30 and TRBJ1-3; no clear D. CDR1 and CDR2 (germline): GTSNPN, SVGIG (reference sequence). V was trimmed by 0 bases and J by 4 bases, leaving 4 bases between them. The CDR3 consists of 12 residues. CDR3 sequence reads: CAWSVQGNTIYF. The CDR3 DNA sequence: TGTGCCTGGAGTGTACAGGGAAACACCATATATTTT. The full variable domain, in which reference TRBV30 and TRBJ1-3 provide the parts outside the CDR3, is SQTIHQWPATLVQPVGSPLSLECTVEGTSNPNLYWYRQAAGRGLQLLFYSVGIGQISSEVPQNLSASRPQDRQFILSSKKLLLSDSGFYLCAWSVQGNTIYFGEGSWLTVV.

The chain combines TRBV6-1 with TRBJ1-1, with 10 bases fitting TRBD1. Germline CDR1 and CDR2: MNHNS and SASEGT. This CDR3 has 15 amino acids. J lost 3 bases, V lost 10 bases, and 11 bases had no gene match. The CDR3 nucleotides are TGTGCCACCGAAGACAGGGGGCGGGTCGACACTGAAGCTTTCTTT. It translates to CATEDRGRVDTEAFF.

The chain employs TRBV9 and TRBJ2-2; D might be TRBD2 (7 bases). The CDR3 is 19 residues long. Germline lookup yields CDR1 SGDLS and CDR2 YYNGEE. V dropped 0 bases and J dropped 0 bases, with 18 bases sitting between them. For the CDR3, the DNA is TGTGCCAGCAGCGTAGCCCTCGGAGGAGGGGGGGCGAACACCGGGGAGCTGTTTTTT. It specifies CASSVALGGGGANTGELFF.

The V gene is TRBV5-8, the J gene TRBJ2-7; D uncertain. The V gene lost 0 bases and the J gene lost 1 base, with 5 bases spanning the gap. The length of the CDR3 is 13 residues. Germline CDR1 and CDR2: SGHTS and YDEGEE. The CDR3 region is CASSLAGSYEQYF. The CDR3 bases are TGTGCCAGCAGCTTGGCCGGGTCCTACGAGCAGTACTTC.

This chain uses TRBV5-1 with TRBJ1-4, with 8 bases aligning to TRBD1. Trimming at V came to 1 base and at J to 3 bases, leaving 2 bases not matched to a gene. This CDR3 has 15 amino acids. Germline V CDR1 and CDR2: SGHRS, YFSETQ. CDR3 nucleotide sequence: TGCGCCAGCAGCTTGACAGGGGGGGCTAATGAAAAACTGTTTTTT. It yields the protein CASSLTGGANEKLFF.

The count of this clone is one. The CDR3 reads CASSLARDRTNYGYTF. The DNA for the CDR3 is TGCGCCAGCAGCTTGGCACGGGACAGAACCAACTATGGCTACACCTTC. The gene calls are TRBV5-1 and TRBJ1-2; 7 bases are a match to TRBD1. The CDR3 is 16 amino acids. Germline assignment: CDR1 SGHRS and CDR2 YFSETQ. Losses at the gene ends were 0 bases for V and 2 bases for J; bases not matched to a gene: 7.

This chain joins TRBV25-1 and TRBJ2-3, with unresolved D. In germline, CDR1 is MGHDK, CDR2 SYGVNS. V was cut by 6 bases and J by 0 bases, with 7 bases left in between. This CDR3 comprises 13 residues. Here the CDR3 DNA reads TGTGCCAGCAGAGCCCAAAGCACAGATACGCAGTATTTT. Amino acids: CASRAQSTDTQYF. Using reference TRBV25-1 and TRBJ2-3 for the parts outside the CDR3, the full variable domain is EADIYQTPRYLVIGTGKKITLECSQTMGHDKMYWYQQDPGMELHLIHYSYGVNSTEKGDLSSESTVSRIRTEHFPLTLESARPSHTSQYLCASRAQSTDTQYFGPGTRLTVL.

The chain uses TRBV14 and TRBJ2-1; TRBD2 aligns across 9 bases. J lost 4 bases, V lost 4 bases, and 5 bases had no gene match. The CDR3 is made up of 15 amino acids. Germline V gene sequence: CDR1 SGHDN, CDR2 FVKESK. In nucleotides, the CDR3 is TGTGCCAGCAGCCCCCCGGGACTAGCTTACAATGAGCAGTTCTTC. As protein: CASSPPGLAYNEQFF.

The chain uses TRBV27 and TRBJ2-7; perhaps TRBD2 as D (5 bases). This CDR3 contains 13 residues. Trimming cost V 0 bases and J 3 bases, with 6 bases left between them. Per the germline V gene, CDR1 is MNHEY and CDR2 is SMNVEV (reference sequence). The CDR3 region is CASSLSSGYEQYF. Here the CDR3 DNA reads TGTGCCAGCAGTTTATCCAGCGGCTACGAGCAGTACTTC.

The rearrangement uses TRBV6-5 and TRBJ2-2; TRBD1 is a possible D gene (6 bases). The CDR3 has 15 amino acids. Per the germline V gene, CDR1 is MNHEY and CDR2 is SVGAGI. The V end was cut by 0 bases, the J end by 5 bases, with 10 bases between. As DNA, the CDR3 is TGTGCCAGCAGTTACTCAACAGGGAATACCGGGGAGCTGTTTTTT. Translation gives CASSYSTGNTGELFF.

V usage is TRBV11-2 and J usage is TRBJ2-2; TRBD1 is a possible D gene (7 bases). Germline values: CDR1 SGHAT, CDR2 FQNNGV. CDR3 length: 15 residues. V was clipped by 2 bases and J by 6 bases, with 13 bases between them. The CDR3 nucleotides read TGTGCCAGCAGCTTAAATGGCAGGGGGGCCGGGGAGCTGTTTTTT. Its translation: CASSLNGRGAGELFF.

The chain combines TRBV28 with TRBJ1-2; D remains ambiguous. Germline lookup yields CDR1 MDHEN and CDR2 SYDVKM. V lost 10 bases, J lost 5 bases, and 14 bases lay in between. The CDR3 is 12 residues long. Written as DNA, the CDR3 is TGTGCCACCCTTTCGGGAGTTTATGGCTACACCTTC. This sequence encodes CATLSGVYGYTF.

The genes are TRBV7-9 and TRBJ1-2; 7 positions match TRBD1. The V segment lost 1 base and the J segment 8 bases; nucleotides outside the gene matches: 7. The germline gives CDR1 SEHNR, CDR2 FQNEAQ (reference sequence). The CDR3 covers 14 residues. CDR3 residues: CASSLGEGAEGYTF. As DNA, the CDR3 is TGTGCCAGCAGCTTAGGTGAGGGGGCTGAAGGCTACACCTTC.

This chain connects TRBV6-1 to TRBJ2-7; 7 bases match TRBD1. The CDR3 runs 17 residues. CDR1 and CDR2 (germline): MNHNS, SASEGT. The V and J ends lost 0 bases and 3 bases, in that order; junction bases with no gene match: 11. As DNA, the CDR3 is TGTGCCAGCAGTGAAGCTCCCCGACCGGGACAGCTCTACGAGCAGTACTTC. This translates into CASSEAPRPGQLYEQYF.

The chain recombines TRBV7-9 with TRBJ1-2, with D unresolved. The CDR3 sequence is 17 residues long. The V end was cut by 0 bases, the J end by 1 base, with 15 bases between. The germline gives CDR1 SEHNR, CDR2 FQNEAQ (reference sequence). In DNA form, the CDR3 reads TGTGCCAGCAGCTTAGCTTTAGTACAGCACGATAACTATGGCTACACCTTC. Translating it yields CASSLALVQHDNYGYTF. The full variable domain, completed using reference TRBV7-9 and TRBJ1-2, is DTGVSQNPRHKITKRGQNVTFRCDPISEHNRLYWYRQTLGQGPEFLTYFQNEAQLEKSRLLSDRFSAERPKGSFSTLEIQRTEQGDSAMYLCASSLALVQHDNYGYTFGSGTRLTVV.

This chain uses TRBV6-5 with TRBJ1-5, with no clear D. The CDR3 is made up of 14 amino acids. Trimming stripped 6 bases from V and 4 bases from J, with 13 bases between. Looked up from germline, CDR1 is MNHEY and CDR2 is SVGAGI. The CDR3 region is CASSPGQLNQPQHF. CDR3 nucleotides: TGTGCCAGCAGCCCTGGGCAGCTGAATCAGCCCCAGCATTTT.